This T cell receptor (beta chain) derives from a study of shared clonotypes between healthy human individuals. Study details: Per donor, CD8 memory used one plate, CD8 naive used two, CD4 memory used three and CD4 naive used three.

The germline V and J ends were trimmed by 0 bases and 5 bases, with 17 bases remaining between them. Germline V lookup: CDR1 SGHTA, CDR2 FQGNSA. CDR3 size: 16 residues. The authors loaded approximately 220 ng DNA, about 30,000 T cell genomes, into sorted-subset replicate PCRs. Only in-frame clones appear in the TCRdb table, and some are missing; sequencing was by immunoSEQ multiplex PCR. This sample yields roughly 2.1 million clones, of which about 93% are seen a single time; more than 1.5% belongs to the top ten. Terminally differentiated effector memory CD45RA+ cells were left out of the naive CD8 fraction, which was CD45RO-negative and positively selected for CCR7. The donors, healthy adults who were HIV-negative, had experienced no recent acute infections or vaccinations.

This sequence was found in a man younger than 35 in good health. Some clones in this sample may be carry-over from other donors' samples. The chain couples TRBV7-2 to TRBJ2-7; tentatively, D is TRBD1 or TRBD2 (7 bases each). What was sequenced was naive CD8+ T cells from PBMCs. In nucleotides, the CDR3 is TGTGCCAGCAGCTTAGCTCCGGGCAGGGGGGGCCACGAGCAGTACTTC. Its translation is CASSLAPGRGGHEQYF.